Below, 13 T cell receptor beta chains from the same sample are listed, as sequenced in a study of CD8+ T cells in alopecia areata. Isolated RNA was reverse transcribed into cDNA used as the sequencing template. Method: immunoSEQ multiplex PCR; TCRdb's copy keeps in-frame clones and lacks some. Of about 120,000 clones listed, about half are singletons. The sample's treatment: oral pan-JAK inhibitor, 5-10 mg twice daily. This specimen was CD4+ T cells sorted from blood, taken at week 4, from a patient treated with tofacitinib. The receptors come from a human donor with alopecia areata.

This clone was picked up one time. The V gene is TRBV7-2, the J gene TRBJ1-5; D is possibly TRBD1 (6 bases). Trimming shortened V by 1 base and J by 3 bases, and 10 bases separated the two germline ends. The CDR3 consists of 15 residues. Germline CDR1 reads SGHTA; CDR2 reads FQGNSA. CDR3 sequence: CASSLVSGDNQPQHF. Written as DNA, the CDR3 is TGTGCCAGCAGCTTAGTTTCAGGGGACAATCAGCCCCAGCATTTT.

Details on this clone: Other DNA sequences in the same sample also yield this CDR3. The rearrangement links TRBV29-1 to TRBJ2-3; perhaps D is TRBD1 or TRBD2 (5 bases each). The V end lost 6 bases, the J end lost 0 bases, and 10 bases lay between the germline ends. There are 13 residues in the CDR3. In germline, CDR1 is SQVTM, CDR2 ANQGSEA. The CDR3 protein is CSVTGRSTDTQYF. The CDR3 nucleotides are TGCAGCGTGACGGGACGGAGCACAGATACGCAGTATTTT.

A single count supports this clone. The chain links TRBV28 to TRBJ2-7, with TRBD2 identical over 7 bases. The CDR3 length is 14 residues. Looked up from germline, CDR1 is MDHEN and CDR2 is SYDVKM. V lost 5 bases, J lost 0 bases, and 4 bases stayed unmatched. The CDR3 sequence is CASSPAGSSYEQYF. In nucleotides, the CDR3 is TGTGCCAGCAGTCCAGCGGGGAGCTCCTACGAGCAGTACTTC.

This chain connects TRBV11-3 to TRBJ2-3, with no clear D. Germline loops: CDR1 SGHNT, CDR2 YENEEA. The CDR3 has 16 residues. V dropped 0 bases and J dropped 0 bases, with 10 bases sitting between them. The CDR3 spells CASSLEGTKSTDTQYF. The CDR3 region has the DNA TGTGCCAGCAGCTTAGAAGGAACCAAGAGCACAGATACGCAGTATTTT.

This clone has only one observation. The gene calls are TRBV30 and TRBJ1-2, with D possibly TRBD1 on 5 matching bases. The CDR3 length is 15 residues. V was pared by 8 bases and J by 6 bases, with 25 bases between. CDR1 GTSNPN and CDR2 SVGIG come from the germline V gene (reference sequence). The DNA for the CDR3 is TGTGCCGTCAGGGCCTATACGCCTCAAAGAGATGGCTACACCTTC. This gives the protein CAVRAYTPQRDGYTF.

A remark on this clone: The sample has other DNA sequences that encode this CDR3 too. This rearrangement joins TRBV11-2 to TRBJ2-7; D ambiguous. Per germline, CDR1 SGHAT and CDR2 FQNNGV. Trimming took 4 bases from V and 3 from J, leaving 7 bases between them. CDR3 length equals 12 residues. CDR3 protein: CASSSGIYEQYF. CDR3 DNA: TGTGCCAGCAGCTCAGGTATCTACGAGCAGTACTTC.

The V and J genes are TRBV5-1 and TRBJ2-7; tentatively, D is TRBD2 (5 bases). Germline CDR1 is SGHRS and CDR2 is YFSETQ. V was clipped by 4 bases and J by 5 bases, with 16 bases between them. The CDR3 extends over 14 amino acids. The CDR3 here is CASSAPEVKDEQYF. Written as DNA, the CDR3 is TGCGCCAGCAGCGCTCCGGAGGTGAAGGACGAGCAGTACTTC.

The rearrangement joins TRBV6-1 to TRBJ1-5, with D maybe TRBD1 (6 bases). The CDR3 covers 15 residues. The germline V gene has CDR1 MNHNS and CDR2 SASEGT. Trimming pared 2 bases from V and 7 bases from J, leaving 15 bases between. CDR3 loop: CASSETGRGDQPQHF. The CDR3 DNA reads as TGTGCCAGCAGTGAAACAGGGAGAGGAGACCAGCCCCAGCATTTT.

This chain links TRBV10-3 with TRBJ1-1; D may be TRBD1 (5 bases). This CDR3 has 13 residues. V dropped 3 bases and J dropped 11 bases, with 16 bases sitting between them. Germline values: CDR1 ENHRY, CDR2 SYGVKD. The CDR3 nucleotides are TGTGCCATCAGTGATTTAGGGACCAACGAGGCTTTCTTT. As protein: CAISDLGTNEAFF.

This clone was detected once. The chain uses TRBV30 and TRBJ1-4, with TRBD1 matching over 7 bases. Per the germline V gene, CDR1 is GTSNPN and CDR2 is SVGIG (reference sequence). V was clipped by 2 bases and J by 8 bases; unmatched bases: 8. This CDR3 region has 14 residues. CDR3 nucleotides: TGTGCCTGGAGTCAACAGGGGACCAAAGAAAAACTGTTTTTT. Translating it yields CAWSQQGTKEKLFF.

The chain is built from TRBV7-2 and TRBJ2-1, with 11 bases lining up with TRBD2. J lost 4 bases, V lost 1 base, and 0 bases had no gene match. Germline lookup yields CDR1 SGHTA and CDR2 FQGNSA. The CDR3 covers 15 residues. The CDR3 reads CASSLGTSGYNEQFF. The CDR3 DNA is TGTGCCAGCAGCTTAGGGACTAGCGGGTACAATGAGCAGTTCTTC.

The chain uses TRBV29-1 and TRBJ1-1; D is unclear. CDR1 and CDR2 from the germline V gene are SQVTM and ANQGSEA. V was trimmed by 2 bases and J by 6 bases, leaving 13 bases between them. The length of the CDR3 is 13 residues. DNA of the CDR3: TGCAGCGTTGAACGGAGAGCTGTACCTGAAGCTTTCTTT. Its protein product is CSVERRAVPEAFF.

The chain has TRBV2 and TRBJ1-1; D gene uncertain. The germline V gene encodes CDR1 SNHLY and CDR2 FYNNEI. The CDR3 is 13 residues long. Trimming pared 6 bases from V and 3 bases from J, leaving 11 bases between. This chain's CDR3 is CASRVREDTEAFF. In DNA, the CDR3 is TGTGCCAGCAGAGTACGAGAGGACACTGAAGCTTTCTTT.